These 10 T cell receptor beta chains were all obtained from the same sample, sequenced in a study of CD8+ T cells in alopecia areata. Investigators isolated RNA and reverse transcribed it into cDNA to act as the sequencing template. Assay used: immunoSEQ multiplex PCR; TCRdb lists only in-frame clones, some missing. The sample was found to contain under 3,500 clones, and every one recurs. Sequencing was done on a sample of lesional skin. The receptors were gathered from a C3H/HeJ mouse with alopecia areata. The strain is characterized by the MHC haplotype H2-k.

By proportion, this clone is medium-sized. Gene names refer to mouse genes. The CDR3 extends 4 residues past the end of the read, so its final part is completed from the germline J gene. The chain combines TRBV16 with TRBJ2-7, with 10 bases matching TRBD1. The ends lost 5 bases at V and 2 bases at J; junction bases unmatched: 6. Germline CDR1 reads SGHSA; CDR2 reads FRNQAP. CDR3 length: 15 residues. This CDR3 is CASSRRGQGAYEQYF. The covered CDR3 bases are TGTGCAAGCAGCCGACGCGGACAGGGGGCCTAT.

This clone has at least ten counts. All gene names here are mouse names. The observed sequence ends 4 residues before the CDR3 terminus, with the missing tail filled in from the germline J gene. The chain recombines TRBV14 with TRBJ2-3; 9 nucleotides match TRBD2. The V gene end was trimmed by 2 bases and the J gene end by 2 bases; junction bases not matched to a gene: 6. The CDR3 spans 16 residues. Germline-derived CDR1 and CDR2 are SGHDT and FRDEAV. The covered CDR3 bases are TGTGCCAGCAGTTTACCCGGGACTGGGTCTGCAGAA. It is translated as CASSLPGTGSAE. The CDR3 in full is CASSLPGTGSAETLYF.

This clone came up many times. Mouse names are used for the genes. The CDR3 protein is CTCSAGTGGQDTQYF. Incomplete CDR3 DNA: TGCACCTGCAGTGCCGGGACAGGGGGCCAAGAC. The V call is TRBV1, the J call TRBJ2-5, with 11 positions matching TRBD1. The read terminates 4 residues before the CDR3 end, so the remaining end is supplied by the germline J gene. Germline lookup yields CDR1 NSQYPW and CDR2 LRSPGD (reference sequence). With 3 bases clipped from V and 2 bases from J, the junction kept 1 base outside the gene matches. The CDR3 is made up of 15 amino acids. The entire variable domain, with the rest obtained from reference TRBV1 and TRBJ2-5, is as follows: VTLLEQNPRWRLVPRGQAVNLRCILKNSQYPWMSWYQQDLQKQLQWLFTLRSPGDKEVKSLPGADYLATRVTDTELRLQVANMSQGRTLYCTCSAGTGGQDTQYFGPGTRLLVL.

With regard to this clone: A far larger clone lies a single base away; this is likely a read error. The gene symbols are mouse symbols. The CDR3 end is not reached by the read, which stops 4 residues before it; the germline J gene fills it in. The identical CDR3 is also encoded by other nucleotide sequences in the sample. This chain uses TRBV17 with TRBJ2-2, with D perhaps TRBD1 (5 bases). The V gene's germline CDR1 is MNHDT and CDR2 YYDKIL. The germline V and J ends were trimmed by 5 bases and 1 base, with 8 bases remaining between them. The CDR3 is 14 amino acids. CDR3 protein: CASSRTKNTGQLYF. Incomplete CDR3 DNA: TGTGCTAGCAGTCGGACAAAAAACACCGGG.

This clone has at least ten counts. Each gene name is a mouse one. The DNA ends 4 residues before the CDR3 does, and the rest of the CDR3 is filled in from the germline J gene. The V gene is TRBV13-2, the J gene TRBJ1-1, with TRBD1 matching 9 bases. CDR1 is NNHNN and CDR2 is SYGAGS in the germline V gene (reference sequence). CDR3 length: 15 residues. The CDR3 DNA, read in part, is TGTGCCAGCGGTGACCCGGACAGGGGAGGGACA. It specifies CASGDPDRGGT. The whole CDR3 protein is CASGDPDRGGTEVFF.

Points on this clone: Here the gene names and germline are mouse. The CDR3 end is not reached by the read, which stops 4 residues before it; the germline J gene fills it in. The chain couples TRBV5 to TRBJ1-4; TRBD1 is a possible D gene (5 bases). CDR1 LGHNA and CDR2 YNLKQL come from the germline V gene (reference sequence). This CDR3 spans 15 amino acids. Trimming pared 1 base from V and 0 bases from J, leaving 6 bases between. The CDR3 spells CASSQGTISNERLFF. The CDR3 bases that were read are TGTGCCAGCAGCCAAGGGACAATTTCCAACGAA.

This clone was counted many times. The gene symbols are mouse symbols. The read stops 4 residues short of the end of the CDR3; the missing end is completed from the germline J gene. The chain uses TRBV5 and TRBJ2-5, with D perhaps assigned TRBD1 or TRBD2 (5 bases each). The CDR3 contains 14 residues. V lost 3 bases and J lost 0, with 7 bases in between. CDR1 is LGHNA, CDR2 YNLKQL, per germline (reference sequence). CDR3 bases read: TGTGCCAGCAGCCAGGGGGATAACCAAGAC. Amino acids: CASSQGDNQD. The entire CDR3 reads CASSQGDNQDTQYF.

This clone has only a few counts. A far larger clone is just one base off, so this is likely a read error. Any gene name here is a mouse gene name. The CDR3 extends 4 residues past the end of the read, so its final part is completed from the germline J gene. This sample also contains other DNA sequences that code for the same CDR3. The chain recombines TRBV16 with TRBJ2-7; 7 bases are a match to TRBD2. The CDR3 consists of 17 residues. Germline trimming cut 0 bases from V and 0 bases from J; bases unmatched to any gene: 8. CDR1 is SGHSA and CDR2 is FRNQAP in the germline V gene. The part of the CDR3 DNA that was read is TGTGCAAGCAGCTTAGATTGGAGACTGGGCAGCTCCTAT. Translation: CASSLDWRLGSSY. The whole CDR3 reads CASSLDWRLGSSYEQYF. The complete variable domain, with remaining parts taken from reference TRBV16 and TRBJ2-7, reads NAGVIQTPRHKVTGKGQEATLWCEPISGHSAVFWYRQTIVQGLEFLTYFRNQAPIDDSGMPKERFSAQMPNQSHSTLKIQSTQPQDSAVYLCASSLDWRLGSSYEQYFGPGTRLTVL.

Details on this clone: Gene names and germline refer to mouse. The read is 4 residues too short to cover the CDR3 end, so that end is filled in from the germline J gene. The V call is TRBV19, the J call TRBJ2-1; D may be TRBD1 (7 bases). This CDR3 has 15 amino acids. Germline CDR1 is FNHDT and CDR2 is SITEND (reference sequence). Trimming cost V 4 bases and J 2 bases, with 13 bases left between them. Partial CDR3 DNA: TGTGCCAGCAGTCATCTCAGGGGGGACTATGCT. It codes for CASSHLRGDYA. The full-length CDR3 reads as CASSHLRGDYAEQFF. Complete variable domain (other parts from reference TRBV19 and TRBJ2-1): GGIITQTPKFLIGQEGQKLTLKCQQNFNHDTMYWYRQDSGKGLRLIYYSITENDLQKGDLSEGYDASREKKSSFSLTVTSAQKNEMAVFLCASSHLRGDYAEQFFGPGTRLTVL.

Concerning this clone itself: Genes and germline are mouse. CDR3 bases read: TGTGCCAGCAGTTTGAGGGGGCGAGGCTCC. It codes for CASSLRGRGS. The whole CDR3 sequence is CASSLRGRGSDYTF. The chain links TRBV15 to TRBJ1-2; 7 bases are a match to TRBD1. The CDR3 end is not reached by the read, which stops 4 residues before it; the germline J gene fills it in. CDR1 is SGHND, CDR2 FRSKSL, per germline. The V segment lost 3 bases and the J segment 4 bases; nucleotides outside the gene matches: 5. The CDR3 totals 14 residues.